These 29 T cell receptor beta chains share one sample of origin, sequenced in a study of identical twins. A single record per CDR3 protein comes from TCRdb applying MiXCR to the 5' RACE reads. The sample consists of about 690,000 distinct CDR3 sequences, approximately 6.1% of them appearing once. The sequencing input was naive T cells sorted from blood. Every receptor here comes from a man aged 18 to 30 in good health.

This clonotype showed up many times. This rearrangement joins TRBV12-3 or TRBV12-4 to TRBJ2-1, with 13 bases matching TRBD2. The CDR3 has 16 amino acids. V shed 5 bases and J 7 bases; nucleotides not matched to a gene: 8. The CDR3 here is CASSTRLAGGLNEQFF. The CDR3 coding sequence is TGTGCCAGCAGTACCCGACTAGCGGGAGGCCTAAATGAGCAGTTCTTC.

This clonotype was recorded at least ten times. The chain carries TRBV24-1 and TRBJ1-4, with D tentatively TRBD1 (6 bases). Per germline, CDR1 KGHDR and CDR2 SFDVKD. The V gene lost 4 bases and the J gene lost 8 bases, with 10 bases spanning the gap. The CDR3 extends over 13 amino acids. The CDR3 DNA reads TGTGCCACCAGTGACCGCGACAGGGAAAAACTGTTTTTT. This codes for CATSDRDREKLFF.

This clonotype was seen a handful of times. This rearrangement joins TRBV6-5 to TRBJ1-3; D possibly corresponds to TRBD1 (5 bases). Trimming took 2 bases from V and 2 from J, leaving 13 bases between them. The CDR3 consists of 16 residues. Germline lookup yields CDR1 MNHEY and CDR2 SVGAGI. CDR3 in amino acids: CASSYRMGGAGNTIYF. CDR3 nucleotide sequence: TGTGCCAGCAGTTACCGGATGGGGGGGGCTGGAAACACCATATATTTT.

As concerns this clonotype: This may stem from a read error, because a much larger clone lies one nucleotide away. This CDR3 reads CSVDNYNEQFF. CDR3 nucleotide sequence: TGCAGCGTTGACAACTACAATGAGCAGTTCTTC. The chain links TRBV29-1 to TRBJ2-1; no firm D call. V lost 3 bases and J lost 3, with 3 bases in between. Germline lookup yields CDR1 SQVTM and CDR2 ANQGSEA. CDR3 length: 11 amino acids.

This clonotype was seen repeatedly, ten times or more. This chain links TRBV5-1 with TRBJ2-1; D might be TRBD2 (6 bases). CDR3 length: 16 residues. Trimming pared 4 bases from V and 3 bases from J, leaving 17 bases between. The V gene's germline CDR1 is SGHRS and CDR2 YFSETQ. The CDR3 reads CASSPGVGSGYNEQFF. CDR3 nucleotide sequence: TGCGCCAGCAGCCCGGGGGTCGGTTCGGGCTACAATGAGCAGTTCTTC.

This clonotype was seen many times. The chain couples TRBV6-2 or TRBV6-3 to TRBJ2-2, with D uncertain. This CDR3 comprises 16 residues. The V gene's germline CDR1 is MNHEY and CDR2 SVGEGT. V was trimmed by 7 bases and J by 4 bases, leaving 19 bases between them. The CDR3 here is CASTGLGTSLTGELFF. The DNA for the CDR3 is TGTGCCAGCACGGGCCTGGGAACGAGCCTCACCGGGGAGCTGTTTTTT.

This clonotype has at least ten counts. CDR3 region: CASSSTGPSNYGYTF. Here the CDR3 DNA reads TGCGCCAGCAGCTCTACAGGACCATCTAACTATGGCTACACCTTC. The gene calls are TRBV5-1 and TRBJ1-2, with D possibly being TRBD1 (5 bases). This CDR3 has 15 residues. Looked up from germline, CDR1 is SGHRS and CDR2 is YFSETQ. V shed 3 bases and J shed 0 bases, with 12 bases lying between them. Based on the CDR3 plus reference TRBV5-1 and TRBJ1-2, the full variable domain is KAGVTQTPRYLIKTRGQQVTLSCSPISGHRSVSWYQQTPGQGLQFLFEYFSETQRNKGNFPGRFSGRQFSNSRSEMNVSTLELGDSALYLCASSSTGPSNYGYTFGSGTRLTVV.

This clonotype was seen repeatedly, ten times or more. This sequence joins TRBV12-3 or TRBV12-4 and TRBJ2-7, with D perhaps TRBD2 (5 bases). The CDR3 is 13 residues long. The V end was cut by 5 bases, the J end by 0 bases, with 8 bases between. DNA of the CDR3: TGTGCCAGCAGTCATGAGGGCTCCTACGAGCAGTACGTC. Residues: CASSHEGSYEQYV.

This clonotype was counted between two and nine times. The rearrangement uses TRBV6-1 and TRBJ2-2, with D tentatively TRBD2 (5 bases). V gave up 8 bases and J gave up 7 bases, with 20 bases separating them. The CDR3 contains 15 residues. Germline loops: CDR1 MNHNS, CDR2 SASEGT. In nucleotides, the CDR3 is TGTGCCAGCCTGACCCGCAGAGGGTTGAGCGGGGAGCTGTTTTTT. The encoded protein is CASLTRRGLSGELFF.

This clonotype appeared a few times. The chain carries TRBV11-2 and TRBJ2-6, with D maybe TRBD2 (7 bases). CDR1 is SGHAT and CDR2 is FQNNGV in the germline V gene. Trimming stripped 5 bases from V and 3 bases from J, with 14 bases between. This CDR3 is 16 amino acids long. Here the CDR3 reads CASSRGGASGANVLTF. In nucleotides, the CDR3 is TGTGCCAGCAGCCGAGGGGGGGCCAGTGGGGCCAACGTCCTGACTTTC.

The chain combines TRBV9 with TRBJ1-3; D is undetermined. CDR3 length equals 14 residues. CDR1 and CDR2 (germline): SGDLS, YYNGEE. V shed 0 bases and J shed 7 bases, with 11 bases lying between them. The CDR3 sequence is CASSVGVVENTIYF. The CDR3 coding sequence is TGTGCCAGCAGCGTAGGGGTCGTCGAGAACACCATATATTTT.

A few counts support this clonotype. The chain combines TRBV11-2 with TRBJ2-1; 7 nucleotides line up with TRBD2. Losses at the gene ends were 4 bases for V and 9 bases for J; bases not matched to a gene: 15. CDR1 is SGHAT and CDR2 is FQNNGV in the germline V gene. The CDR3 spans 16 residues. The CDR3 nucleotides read TGTGCCAGCAGCTCCTTTCGTGGGCGGGAGTTAGGTGAGCAGTTCTTC. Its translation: CASSSFRGRELGEQFF.

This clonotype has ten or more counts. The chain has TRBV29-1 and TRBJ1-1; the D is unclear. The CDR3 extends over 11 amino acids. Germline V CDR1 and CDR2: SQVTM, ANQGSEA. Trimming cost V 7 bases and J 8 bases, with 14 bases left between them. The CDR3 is CSAPGGPEAFF. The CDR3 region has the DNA TGCAGCGCCCCTGGAGGACCAGAAGCTTTCTTT.

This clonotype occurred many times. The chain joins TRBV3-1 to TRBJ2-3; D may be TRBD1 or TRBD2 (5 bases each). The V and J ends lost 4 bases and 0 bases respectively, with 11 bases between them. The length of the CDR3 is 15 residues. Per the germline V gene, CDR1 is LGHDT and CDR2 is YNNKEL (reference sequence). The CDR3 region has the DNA TGTGCCAGCAGCCGGCCGGGACGGAGCACAGATACGCAGTATTTT. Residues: CASSRPGRSTDTQYF.

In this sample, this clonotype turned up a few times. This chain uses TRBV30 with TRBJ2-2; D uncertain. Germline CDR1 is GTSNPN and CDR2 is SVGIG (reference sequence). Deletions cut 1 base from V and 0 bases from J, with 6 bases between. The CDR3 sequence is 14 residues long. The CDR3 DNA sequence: TGTGCCTGGAGTGCAACAGCGAACACCGGGGAGCTGTTTTTT. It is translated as CAWSATANTGELFF.

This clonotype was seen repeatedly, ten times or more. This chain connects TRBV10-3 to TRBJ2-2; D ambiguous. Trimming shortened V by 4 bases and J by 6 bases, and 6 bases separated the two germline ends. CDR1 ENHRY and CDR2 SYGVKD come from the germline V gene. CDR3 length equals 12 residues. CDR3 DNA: TGTGCCATCAGTGCGACACCCGGGGAGCTGTTTTTT. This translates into CAISATPGELFF.

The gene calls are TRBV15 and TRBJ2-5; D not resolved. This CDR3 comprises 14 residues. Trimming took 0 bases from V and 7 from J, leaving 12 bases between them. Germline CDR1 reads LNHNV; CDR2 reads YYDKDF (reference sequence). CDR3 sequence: CATSRDRQLGTQYF. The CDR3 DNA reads TGTGCCACCAGCAGAGATCGTCAGCTTGGGACCCAGTACTTC.

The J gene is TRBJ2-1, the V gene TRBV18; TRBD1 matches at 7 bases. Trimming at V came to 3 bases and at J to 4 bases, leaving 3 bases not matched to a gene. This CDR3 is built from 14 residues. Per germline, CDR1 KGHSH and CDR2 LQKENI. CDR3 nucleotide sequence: TGTGCCAGCTCACCGGGACAGAAATACAATGAGCAGTTCTTC. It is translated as CASSPGQKYNEQFF.

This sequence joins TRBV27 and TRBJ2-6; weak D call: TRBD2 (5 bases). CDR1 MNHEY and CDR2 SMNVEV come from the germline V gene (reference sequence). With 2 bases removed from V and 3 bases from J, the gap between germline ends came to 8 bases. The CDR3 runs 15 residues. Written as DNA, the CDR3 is TGTGCCAGCAGTTTAGAGGGATATGGGGCCAACGTCCTGACTTTC. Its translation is CASSLEGYGANVLTF.

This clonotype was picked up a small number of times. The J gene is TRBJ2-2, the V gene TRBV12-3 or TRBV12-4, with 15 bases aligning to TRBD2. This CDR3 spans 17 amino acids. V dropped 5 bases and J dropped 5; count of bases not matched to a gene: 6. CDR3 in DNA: TGTGCCAGCAGTCCTTGGACTAGCGGGAGGGGTACCGGGGAGCTGTTTTTT. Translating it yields CASSPWTSGRGTGELFF.

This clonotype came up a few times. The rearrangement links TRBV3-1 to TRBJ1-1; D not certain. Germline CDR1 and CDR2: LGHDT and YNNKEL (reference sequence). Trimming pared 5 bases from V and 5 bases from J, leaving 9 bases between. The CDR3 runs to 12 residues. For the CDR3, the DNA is TGTGCCAGCAGCGGGGAAGGGACTGAAGCTTTCTTT. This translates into CASSGEGTEAFF.

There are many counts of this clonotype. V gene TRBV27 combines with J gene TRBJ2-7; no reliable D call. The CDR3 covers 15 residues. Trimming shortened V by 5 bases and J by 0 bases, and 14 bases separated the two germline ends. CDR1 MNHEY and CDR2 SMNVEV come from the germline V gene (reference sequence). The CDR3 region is CASSLKLSSSYEQYF. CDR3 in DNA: TGTGCCAGCAGTCTAAAGCTCTCCTCCTCCTACGAGCAGTACTTC.

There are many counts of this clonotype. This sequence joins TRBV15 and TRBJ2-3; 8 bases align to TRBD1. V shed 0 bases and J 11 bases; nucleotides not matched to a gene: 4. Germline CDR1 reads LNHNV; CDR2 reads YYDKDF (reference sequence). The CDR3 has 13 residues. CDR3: CATSRDTGQEQYF. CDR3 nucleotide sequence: TGTGCCACCAGCAGAGATACGGGACAGGAGCAGTATTTT.

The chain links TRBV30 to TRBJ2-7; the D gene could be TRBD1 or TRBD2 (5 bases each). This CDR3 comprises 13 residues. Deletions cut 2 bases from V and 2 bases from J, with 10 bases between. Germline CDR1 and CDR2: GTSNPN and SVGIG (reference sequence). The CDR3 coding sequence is TGTGCCTGGAGTTCGGGGCGGACCTACGAGCAGTACTTC. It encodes CAWSSGRTYEQYF.

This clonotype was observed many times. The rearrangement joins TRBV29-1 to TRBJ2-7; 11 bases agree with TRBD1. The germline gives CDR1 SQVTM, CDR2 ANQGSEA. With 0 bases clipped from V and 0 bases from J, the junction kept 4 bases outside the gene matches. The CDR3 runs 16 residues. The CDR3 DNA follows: TGCAGCGTTGAAGATCCGGGACAGGGGGACTCCTACGAGCAGTACTTC. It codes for CSVEDPGQGDSYEQYF.

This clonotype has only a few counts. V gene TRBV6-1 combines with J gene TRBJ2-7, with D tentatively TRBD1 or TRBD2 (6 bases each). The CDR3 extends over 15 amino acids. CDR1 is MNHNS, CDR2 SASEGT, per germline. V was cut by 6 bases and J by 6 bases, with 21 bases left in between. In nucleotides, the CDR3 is TGTGCCAGCAGCCGCGACGGGGGCGGAGGGTCCGAGCAGTACGTC. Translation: CASSRDGGGGSEQYV.

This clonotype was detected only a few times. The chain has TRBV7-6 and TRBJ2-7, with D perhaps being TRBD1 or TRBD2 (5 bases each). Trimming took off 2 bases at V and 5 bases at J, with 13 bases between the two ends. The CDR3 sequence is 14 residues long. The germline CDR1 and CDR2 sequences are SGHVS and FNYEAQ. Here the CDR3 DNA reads TGTGCCAGCAGCTTATCGGCCGGGGACCACGAGCAGTACTTC. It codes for CASSLSAGDHEQYF.

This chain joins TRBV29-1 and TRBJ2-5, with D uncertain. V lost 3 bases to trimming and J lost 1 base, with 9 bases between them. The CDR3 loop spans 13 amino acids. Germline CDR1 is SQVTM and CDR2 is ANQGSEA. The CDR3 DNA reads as TGCAGCGTTGAGATTACAGTCCAAGAGACCCAGTACTTC. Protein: CSVEITVQETQYF.

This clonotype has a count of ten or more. The CDR3 protein is CASSQDGSSGETQYF. The CDR3 DNA follows: TGTGCCAGCAGCCAAGATGGAAGTAGCGGGGAGACCCAGTACTTC. The chain employs TRBV4-2 and TRBJ2-5; 7 bases agree with TRBD2. Germline CDR1 is LGHNA and CDR2 is YNFKEQ. The CDR3 has 15 residues. Trimming cost V 0 bases and J 5 bases; bases outside gene matches: 6.